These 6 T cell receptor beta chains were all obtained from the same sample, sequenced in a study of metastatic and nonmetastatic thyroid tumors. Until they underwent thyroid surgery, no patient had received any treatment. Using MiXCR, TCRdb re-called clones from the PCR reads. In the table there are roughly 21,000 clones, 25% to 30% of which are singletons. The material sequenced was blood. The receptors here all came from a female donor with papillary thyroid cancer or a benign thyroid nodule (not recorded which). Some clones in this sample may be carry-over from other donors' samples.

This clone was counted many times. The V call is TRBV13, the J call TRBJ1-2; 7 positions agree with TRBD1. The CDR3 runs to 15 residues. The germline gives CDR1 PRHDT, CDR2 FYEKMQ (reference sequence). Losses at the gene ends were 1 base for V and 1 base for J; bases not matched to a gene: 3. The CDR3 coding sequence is TGTGCCAGCAGCTTAGAGGCAGGGGGTAACTATGGCTACACCTTC. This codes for CASSLEAGGNYGYTF.

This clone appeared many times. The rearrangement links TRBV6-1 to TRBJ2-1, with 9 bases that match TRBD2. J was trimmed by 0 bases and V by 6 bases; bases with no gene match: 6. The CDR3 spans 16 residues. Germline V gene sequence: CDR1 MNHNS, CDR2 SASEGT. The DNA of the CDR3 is TGTGCCAGCAGGCTAGCGGGATCGAGCTCCTACAATGAGCAGTTCTTC. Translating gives CASRLAGSSSYNEQFF.

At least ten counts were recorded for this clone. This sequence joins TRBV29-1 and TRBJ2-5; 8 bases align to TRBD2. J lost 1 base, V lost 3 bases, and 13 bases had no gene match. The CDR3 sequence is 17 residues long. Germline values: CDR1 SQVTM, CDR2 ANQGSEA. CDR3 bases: TGCAGCGTTGAGGAACTAGCGGCCGACTTAATCCAAGAGACCCAGTACTTC. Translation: CSVEELAADLIQETQYF.

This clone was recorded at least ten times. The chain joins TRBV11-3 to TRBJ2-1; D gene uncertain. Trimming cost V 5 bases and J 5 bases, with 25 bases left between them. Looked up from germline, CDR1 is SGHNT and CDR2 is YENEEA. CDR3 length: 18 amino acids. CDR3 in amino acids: CASSGSVFLGPGNNEQFF. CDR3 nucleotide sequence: TGTGCCAGCAGCGGCTCCGTGTTTCTCGGGCCTGGGAACAATGAGCAGTTCTTC.

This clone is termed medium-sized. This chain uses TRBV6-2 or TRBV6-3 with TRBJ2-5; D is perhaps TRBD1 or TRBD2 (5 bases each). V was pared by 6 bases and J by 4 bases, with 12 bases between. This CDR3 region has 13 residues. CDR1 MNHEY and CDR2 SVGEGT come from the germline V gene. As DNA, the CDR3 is TGTGCCAGCAGCACGGGACCCCTAGAGACCCAGTACTTC. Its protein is CASSTGPLETQYF.

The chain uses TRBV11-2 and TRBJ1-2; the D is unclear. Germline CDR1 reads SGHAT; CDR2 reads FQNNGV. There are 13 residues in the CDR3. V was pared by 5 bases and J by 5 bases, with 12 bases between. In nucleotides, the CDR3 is TGTGCCAGCAGCCCCGACGACCCTTATGGCTACACCTTC. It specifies CASSPDDPYGYTF.